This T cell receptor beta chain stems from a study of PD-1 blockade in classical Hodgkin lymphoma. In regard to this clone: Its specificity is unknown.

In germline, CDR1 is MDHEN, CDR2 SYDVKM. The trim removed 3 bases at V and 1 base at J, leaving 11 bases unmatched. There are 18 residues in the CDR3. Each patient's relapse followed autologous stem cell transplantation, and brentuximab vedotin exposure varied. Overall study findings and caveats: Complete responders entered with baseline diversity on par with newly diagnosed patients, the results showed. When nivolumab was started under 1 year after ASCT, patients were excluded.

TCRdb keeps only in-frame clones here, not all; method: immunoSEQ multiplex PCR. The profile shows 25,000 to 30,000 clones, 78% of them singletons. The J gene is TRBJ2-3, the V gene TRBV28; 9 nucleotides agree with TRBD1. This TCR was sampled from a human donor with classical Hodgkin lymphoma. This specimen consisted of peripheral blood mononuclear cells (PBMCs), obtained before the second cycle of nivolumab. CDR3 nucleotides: TGTGCCAGCAGTTTCGGGACAGGGACATATAGCGGCACAGATACGCAGTATTTT. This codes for CASSFGTGTYSGTDTQYF.